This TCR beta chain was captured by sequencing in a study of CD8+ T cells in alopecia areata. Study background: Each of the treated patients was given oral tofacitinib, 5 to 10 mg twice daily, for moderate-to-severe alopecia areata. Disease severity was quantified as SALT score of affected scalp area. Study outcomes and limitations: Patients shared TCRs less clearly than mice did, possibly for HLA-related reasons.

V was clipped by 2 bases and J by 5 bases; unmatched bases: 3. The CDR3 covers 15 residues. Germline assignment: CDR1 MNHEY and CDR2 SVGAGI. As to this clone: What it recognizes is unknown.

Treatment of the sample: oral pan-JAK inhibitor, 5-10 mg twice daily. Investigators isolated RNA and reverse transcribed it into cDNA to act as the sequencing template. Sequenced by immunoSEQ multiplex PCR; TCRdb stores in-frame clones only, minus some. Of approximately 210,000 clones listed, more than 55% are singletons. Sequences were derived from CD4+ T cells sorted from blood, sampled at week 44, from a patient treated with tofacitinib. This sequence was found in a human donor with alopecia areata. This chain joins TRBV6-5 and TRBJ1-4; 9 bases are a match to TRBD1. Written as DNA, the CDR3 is TGTGCCAGCAGTTACGGGACAGGGAGAAATGAAAAACTGTTTTTT. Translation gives CASSYGTGRNEKLFF.